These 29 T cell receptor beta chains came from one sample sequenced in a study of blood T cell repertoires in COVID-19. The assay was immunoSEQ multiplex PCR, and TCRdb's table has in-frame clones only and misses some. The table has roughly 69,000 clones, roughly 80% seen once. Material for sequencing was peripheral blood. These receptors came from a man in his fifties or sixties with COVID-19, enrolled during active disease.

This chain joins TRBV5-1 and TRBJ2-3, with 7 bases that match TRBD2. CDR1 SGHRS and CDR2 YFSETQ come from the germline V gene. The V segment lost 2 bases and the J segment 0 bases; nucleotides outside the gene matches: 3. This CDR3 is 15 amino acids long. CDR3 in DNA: TGCGCCAGCAGCTTAAGCGGGACTAGCACAGATACGCAGTATTTT. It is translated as CASSLSGTSTDTQYF.

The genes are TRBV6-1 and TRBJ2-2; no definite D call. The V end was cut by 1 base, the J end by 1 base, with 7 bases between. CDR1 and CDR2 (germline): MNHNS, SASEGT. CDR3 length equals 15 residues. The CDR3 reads CASSEGAGNTGELFF. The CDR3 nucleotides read TGTGCCAGCAGTGAAGGGGCAGGGAACACCGGGGAGCTGTTTTTT.

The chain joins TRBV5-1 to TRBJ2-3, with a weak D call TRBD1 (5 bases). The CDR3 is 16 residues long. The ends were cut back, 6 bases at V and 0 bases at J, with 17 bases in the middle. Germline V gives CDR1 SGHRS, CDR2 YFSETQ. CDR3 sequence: CASTLQGATSTDTQYF. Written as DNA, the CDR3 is TGCGCCAGCACCCTTCAAGGGGCTACGAGCACAGATACGCAGTATTTT.

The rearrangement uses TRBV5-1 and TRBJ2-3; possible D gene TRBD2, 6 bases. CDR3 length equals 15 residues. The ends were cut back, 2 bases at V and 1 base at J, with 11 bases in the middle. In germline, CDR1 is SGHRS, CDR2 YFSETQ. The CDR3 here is CASSLQGTGTDTQYF. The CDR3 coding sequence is TGCGCCAGCAGCTTACAAGGGACTGGCACAGATACGCAGTATTTT.

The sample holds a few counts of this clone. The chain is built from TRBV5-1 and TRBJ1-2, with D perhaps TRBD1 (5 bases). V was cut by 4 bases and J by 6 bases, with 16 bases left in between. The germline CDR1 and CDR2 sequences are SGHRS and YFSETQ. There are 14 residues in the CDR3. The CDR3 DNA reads TGCGCCAGCAGCGTACCACGGGACTCTGATGGCTACACCTTC. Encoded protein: CASSVPRDSDGYTF. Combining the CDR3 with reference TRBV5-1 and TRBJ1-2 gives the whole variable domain KAGVTQTPRYLIKTRGQQVTLSCSPISGHRSVSWYQQTPGQGLQFLFEYFSETQRNKGNFPGRFSGRQFSNSRSEMNVSTLELGDSALYLCASSVPRDSDGYTFGSGTRLTVV.

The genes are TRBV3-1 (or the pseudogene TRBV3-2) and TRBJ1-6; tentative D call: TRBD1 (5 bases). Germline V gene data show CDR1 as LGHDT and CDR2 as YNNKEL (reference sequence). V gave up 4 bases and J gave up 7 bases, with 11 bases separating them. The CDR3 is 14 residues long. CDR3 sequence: CASSLRQRNSPLHF. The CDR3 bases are TGTGCCAGCAGCCTGCGACAGAGGAATTCACCCCTCCACTTT.

CDR3 sequence: CASSLAGELYEQYF. The CDR3 DNA reads as TGTGCCAGCAGTTTGGCCGGGGAACTCTACGAGCAGTACTTC. V usage is TRBV27 and J usage is TRBJ2-7; a weak D match, TRBD2 (5 bases). This CDR3 has 14 amino acids. Germline CDR1 and CDR2: MNHEY and SMNVEV (reference sequence). V was cut by 3 bases and J by 3 bases, with 12 bases left in between.

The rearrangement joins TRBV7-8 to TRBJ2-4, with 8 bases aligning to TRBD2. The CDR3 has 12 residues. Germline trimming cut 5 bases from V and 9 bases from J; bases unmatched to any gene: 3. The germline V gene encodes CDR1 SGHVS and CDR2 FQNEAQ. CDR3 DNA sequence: TGTGCCAGCAGCCCAGGGACTAGCATTCAGTACTTC. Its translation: CASSPGTSIQYF.

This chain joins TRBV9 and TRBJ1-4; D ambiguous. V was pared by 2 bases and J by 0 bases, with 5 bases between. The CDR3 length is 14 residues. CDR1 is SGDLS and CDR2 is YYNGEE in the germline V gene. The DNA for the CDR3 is TGTGCCAGCAGCGTGGGCCCAACTAATGAAAAACTGTTTTTT. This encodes CASSVGPTNEKLFF.

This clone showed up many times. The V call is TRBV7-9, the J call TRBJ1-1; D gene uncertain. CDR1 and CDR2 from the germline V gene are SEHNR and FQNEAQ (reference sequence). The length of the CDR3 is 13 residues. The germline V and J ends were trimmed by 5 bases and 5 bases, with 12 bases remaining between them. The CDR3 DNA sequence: TGTGCCAGCAGCCCCAGCGGGCGGACTGAAGCTTTCTTT. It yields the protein CASSPSGRTEAFF. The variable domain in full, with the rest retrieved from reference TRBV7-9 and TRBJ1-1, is DTGVSQNPRHKITKRGQNVTFRCDPISEHNRLYWYRQTLGQGPEFLTYFQNEAQLEKSRLLSDRFSAERPKGSFSTLEIQRTEQGDSAMYLCASSPSGRTEAFFGQGTRLTVV.

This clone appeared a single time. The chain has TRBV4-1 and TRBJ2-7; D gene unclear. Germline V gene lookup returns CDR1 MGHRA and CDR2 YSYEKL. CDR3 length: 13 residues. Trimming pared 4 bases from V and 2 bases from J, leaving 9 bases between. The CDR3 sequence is CASSRPGAYEQYF. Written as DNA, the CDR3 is TGCGCCAGCAGCCGCCCCGGAGCCTACGAGCAGTACTTC.

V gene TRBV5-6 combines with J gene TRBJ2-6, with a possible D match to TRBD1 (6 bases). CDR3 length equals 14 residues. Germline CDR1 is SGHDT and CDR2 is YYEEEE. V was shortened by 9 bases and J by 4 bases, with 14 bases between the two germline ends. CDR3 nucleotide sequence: TGTGCCACTGGGACACTGCAAGGGGCCAACGTCCTGACTTTC. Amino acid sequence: CATGTLQGANVLTF.

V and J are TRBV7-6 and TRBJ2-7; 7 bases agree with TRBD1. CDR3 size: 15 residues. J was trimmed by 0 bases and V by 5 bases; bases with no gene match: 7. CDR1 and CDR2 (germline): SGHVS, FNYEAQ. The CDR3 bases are TGTGCCAGCAGCGAAATTTCAGGGGGCTCCTACGAGCAGTACTTC. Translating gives CASSEISGGSYEQYF.

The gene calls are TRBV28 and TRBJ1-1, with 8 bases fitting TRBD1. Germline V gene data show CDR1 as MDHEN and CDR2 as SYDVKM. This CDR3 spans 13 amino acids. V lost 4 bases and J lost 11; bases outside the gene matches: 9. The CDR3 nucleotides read TGTGCCAGCAGTTCGACAGGGGTGGTGGAGGCTTTCTTT. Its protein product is CASSSTGVVEAFF.

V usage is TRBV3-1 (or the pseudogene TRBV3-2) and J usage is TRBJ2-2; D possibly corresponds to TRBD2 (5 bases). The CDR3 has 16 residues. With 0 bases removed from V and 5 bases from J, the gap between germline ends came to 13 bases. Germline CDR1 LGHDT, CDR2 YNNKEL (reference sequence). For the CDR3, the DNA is TGTGCCAGCAGCCAAGAAGGTTTCGGGGAGACCGGGGAGCTGTTTTTT. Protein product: CASSQEGFGETGELFF.

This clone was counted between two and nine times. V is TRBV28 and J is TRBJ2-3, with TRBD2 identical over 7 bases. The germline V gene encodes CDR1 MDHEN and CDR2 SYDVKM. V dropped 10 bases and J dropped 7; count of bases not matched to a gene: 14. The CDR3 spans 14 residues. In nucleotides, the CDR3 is TGTGCCACCGCTGGCGGGGGTGTATCGAATACGCAGTATTTT. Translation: CATAGGGVSNTQYF. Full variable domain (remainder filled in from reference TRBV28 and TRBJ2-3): DVKVTQSSRYLVKRTGEKVFLECVQDMDHENMFWYRQDPGLGLRLIYFSYDVKMKEKGDIPEGYSVSREKKERFSLILESASTNQTSMYLCATAGGGVSNTQYFGPGTRLTVL.

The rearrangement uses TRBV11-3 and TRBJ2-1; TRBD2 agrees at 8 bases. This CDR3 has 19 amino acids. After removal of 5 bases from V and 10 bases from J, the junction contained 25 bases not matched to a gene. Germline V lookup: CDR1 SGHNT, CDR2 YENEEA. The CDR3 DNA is TGTGCCAGCAGCGGAACCCTTACCGCCGGGACTAGGAGTAAGTGGGAGCAGTTCTTC. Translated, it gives CASSGTLTAGTRSKWEQFF.

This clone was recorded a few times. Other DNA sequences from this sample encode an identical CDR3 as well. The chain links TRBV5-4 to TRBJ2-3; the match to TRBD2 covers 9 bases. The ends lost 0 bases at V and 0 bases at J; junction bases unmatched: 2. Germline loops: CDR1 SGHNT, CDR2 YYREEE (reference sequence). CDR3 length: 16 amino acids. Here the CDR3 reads CASSLASGESTDTQYF. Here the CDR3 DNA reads TGTGCCAGCAGCTTGGCTAGCGGGGAGAGCACAGATACGCAGTATTTT. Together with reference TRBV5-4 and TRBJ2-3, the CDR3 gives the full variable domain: ETGVTQSPTHLIKTRGQQVTLRCSSQSGHNTVSWYQQALGQGPQFIFQYYREEENGRGNFPPRFSGLQFPNYSSELNVNALELDDSALYLCASSLASGESTDTQYFGPGTRLTVL.

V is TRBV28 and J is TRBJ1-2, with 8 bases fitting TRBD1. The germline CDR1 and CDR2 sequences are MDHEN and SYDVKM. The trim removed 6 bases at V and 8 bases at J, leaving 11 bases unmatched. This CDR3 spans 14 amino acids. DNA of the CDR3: TGTGCCAGCAGATCCTCAGGGGGCGCGGGGGGCTACACCTTC. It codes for CASRSSGGAGGYTF.

The CDR3 region has the DNA TGTGCCAGCAGCTTATTTACCGGCAGGGGGAGGTGGAACGAAAAACTGTTTTTT. Encoded protein: CASSLFTGRGRWNEKLFF. The rearrangement uses TRBV11-2 and TRBJ1-4; 7 positions agree with TRBD1. V shed 2 bases and J 8 bases; nucleotides not matched to a gene: 17. The CDR3 has 18 amino acids. Germline V gene lookup returns CDR1 SGHAT and CDR2 FQNNGV. Complete variable domain (other parts from reference TRBV11-2 and TRBJ1-4): EAGVAQSPRYKIIEKRQSVAFWCNPISGHATLYWYQQILGQGPKLLIQFQNNGVVDDSQLPKDRFSAERLKGVDSTLKIQPAKLEDSAVYLCASSLFTGRGRWNEKLFFGSGTQLSVL.

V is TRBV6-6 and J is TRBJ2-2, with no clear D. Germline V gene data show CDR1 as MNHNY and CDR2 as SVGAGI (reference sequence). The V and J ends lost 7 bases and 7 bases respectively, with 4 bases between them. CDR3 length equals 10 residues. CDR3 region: CASKHGELFF. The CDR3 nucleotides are TGTGCCAGCAAACACGGGGAGCTGTTTTTT.

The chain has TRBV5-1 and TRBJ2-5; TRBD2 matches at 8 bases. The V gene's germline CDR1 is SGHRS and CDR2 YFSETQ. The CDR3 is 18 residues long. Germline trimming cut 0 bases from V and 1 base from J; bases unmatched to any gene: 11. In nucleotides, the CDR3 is TGCGCCAGCAGCTTGGAACCCAGCGGGGGTGGTAGCCAAGAGACCCAGTACTTC. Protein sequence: CASSLEPSGGGSQETQYF.

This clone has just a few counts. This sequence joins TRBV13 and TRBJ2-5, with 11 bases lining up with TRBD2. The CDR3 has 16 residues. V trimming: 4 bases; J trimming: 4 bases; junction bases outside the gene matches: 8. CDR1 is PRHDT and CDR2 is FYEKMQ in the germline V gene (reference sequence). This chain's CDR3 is CASSSRLAGGLETQYF. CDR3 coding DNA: TGTGCCAGCAGCTCCCGTCTAGCGGGGGGCTTAGAGACCCAGTACTTC.

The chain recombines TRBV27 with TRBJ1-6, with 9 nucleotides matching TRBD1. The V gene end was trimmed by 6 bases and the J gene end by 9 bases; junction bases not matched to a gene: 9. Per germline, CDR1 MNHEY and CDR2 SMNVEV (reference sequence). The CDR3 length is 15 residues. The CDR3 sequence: CASRPFPGQGSPLHF. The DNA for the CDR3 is TGTGCCAGCAGACCCTTCCCGGGACAGGGTTCACCCCTCCACTTT.

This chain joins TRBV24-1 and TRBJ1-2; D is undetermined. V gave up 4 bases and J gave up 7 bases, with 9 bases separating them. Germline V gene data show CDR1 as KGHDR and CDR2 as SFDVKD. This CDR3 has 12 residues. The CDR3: CATSEGPGGYTF. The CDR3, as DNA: TGTGCCACCAGTGAGGGCCCAGGTGGCTACACCTTC.

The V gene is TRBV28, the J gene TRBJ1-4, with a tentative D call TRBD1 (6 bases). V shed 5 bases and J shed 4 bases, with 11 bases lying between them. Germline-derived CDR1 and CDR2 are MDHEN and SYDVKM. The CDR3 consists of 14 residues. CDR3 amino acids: CASSPDSFNEKLFF. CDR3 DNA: TGTGCCAGCAGTCCGGACAGCTTTAATGAAAAACTGTTTTTT.

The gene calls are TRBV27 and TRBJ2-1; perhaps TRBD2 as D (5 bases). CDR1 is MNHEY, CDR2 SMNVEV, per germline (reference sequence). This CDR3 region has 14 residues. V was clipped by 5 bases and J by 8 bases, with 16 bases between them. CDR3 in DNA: TGTGCCAGCAGTCCCTGGGCTAGCATCCATGAGCAGTTCTTC. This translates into CASSPWASIHEQFF.

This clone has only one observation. DNA for the CDR3: TGTGCCAGCAGCTTGGCTGGGCCAGGAGATACGCAGTATTTT. Translation gives CASSLAGPGDTQYF. This chain uses TRBV5-4 with TRBJ2-3; D gene unclear. The CDR3 totals 14 residues. Trimming took 0 bases from V and 5 from J, leaving 10 bases between them. Looked up from germline, CDR1 is SGHNT and CDR2 is YYREEE (reference sequence).

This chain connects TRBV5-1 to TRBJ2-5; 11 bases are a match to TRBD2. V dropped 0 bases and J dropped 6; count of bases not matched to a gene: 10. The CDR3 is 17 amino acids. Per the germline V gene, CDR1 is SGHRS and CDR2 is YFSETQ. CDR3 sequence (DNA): TGCGCCAGCAGCTTGGCAACGACTAGCGGGGCACCACAGACCCAGTACTTC. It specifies CASSLATTSGAPQTQYF.